This T cell receptor (beta chain) was sequenced during a study of blood T cells in healthy people across ages. This clonotype was observed a single time. At one of its ends the junction is not consistent with the germline gene, which may arise from a read error. Healthy Russian Caucasian donors spanned ages about 6 to 95 years. Donors each provided roughly 9.6 milliliters of peripheral blood. Germline CDR1 reads SGHDN; CDR2 reads FVKESK. The CDR3 sequence is 17 residues long. The authors ran a second PCR of about 7 to 11 cycles using a sample-barcoded 5' primer and a J-beta primer mix. Tags on each cDNA molecule came from a template-switch adaptor with 12 random nucleotides. TCRdb re-analysed the 5' RACE reads in MiXCR, keeping a single row per CDR3 protein. The sample has roughly 550,000 distinct CDR3 sequences, more than 20% seen once. This sample also appeared in a second study, on T cells of mothers and their children.

The origin of this receptor is a boy between 5 and 17 years old in good health. The source material was blood. J is TRBJ2-7 and V is TRBV14; perhaps TRBD1 as D (6 bases). CDR3 in amino acids: CTSSQDPSQGPSYEQYF. CDR3 coding DNA: TGTACCAGCAGCCAAGATCCGTCGCAGGGGCCGTCCTACGAGCAGTACTTC.